This entry lists 8 T cell receptor beta chains sequenced from one sample in a study of T cell responses to AZD1222 COVID-19 vaccine. TCRdb's copy holds only in-frame clones and misses some; the assay was immunoSEQ multiplex PCR. The table lists 150,000 to 200,000 clones, roughly 92% of them singletons. The source was peripheral blood, collected 28 days after the second AZD1222 dose. Receptor source: an adult who received the AZD1222 COVID-19 vaccine.

V gene TRBV11-1 combines with J gene TRBJ1-6, with D possibly TRBD1 on 6 matching bases. Deletions cut 1 base from V and 9 bases from J, with 16 bases between. CDR1 and CDR2 (germline): SGHAT, FQDESV (reference sequence). The CDR3 has 16 amino acids. This chain's CDR3 is CASSLGPSRGGSPLHF. In DNA, the CDR3 is TGTGCCAGCAGCTTAGGCCCGTCCAGGGGAGGTTCACCCCTCCACTTT.

This sequence joins TRBV2 and TRBJ2-6; no clear D. The germline V gene encodes CDR1 SNHLY and CDR2 FYNNEI. The CDR3 totals 13 residues. With 6 bases removed from V and 11 bases from J, the gap between germline ends came to 14 bases. The CDR3 is CASRPFRADVLTF. DNA for the CDR3: TGTGCCAGCAGACCTTTTAGGGCGGACGTCCTGACTTTC.

This chain joins TRBV6-5 and TRBJ2-7; D uncertain. Looked up from germline, CDR1 is MNHEY and CDR2 is SVGAGI. This CDR3 region has 14 residues. The V end lost 6 bases, the J end lost 0 bases, and 12 bases lay between the germline ends. The CDR3 here is CASRKERSSYEQYF. The CDR3 nucleotides are TGTGCCAGCAGAAAGGAACGGAGCTCCTACGAGCAGTACTTC.

The rearrangement uses TRBV15 and TRBJ2-1; 9 bases are shared with TRBD2. Germline CDR1 and CDR2: LNHNV and YYDKDF (reference sequence). The CDR3 spans 17 residues. Germline trimming cut 0 bases from V and 8 bases from J; bases unmatched to any gene: 11. CDR3: CATSRDSGGRAGDEQFF. CDR3 sequence (DNA): TGTGCCACCAGCAGAGATTCTGGCGGGAGGGCGGGCGATGAGCAGTTCTTC.

The chain carries TRBV6-5 and TRBJ1-5; D is possibly TRBD1 (5 bases). The CDR3 is 15 residues long. From germline, CDR1 is MNHEY and CDR2 SVGAGI. The ends were cut back, 1 base at V and 2 bases at J, with 9 bases in the middle. DNA of the CDR3: TGTGCCAGCAGTTACTGGACACGGGGCAATCAGCCCCAGCATTTT. Residues: CASSYWTRGNQPQHF.

The chain has TRBV19 and TRBJ1-2; 8 positions agree with TRBD1. The CDR3 loop spans 12 amino acids. After removal of 6 bases from V and 8 bases from J, the junction contained 5 bases not matched to a gene. Germline CDR1 reads LNHDA; CDR2 reads SQIVND (reference sequence). CDR3 sequence: CASSKDRGGYTF. The CDR3 region has the DNA TGTGCCAGTAGCAAAGACAGGGGCGGCTACACCTTC.

The rearrangement links TRBV30 to TRBJ2-7; D is undetermined. V dropped 0 bases and J dropped 0 bases, with 9 bases sitting between them. The length of the CDR3 is 14 residues. CDR1 and CDR2 (germline): GTSNPN, SVGIG (reference sequence). The CDR3 coding sequence is TGTGCCTGGAGTGTCGTGTGGGGCTCCTACGAGCAGTACTTC. It is translated as CAWSVVWGSYEQYF.

The rearrangement joins TRBV27 to TRBJ2-1; 10 bases map to TRBD2. Losses at the gene ends were 4 bases for V and 7 bases for J; bases not matched to a gene: 10. Per the germline V gene, CDR1 is MNHEY and CDR2 is SMNVEV (reference sequence). The CDR3 loop spans 16 amino acids. CDR3 sequence (DNA): TGTGCCAGCAGTTCACCTCGGACTAGCGGTCGGAATGAGCAGTTCTTC. This translates into CASSSPRTSGRNEQFF.